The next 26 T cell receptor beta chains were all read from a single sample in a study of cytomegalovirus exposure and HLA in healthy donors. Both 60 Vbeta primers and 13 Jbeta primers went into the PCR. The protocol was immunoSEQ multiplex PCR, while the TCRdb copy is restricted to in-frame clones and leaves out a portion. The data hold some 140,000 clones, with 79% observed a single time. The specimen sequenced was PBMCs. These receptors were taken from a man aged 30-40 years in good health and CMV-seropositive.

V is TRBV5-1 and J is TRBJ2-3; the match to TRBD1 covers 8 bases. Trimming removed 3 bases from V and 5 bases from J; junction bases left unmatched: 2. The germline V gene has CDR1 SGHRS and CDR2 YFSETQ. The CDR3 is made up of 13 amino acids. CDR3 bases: TGCGCCAGCAGCTCACAGGGGGGAGATACGCAGTATTTT. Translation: CASSSQGGDTQYF.

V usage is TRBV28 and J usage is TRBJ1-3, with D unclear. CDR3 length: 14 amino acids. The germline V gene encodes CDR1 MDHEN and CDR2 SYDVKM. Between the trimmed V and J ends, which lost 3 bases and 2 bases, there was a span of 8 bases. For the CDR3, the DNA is TGTGCCAGCAGTTTGAGTGGAGCTGGAAACACCATATATTTT. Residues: CASSLSGAGNTIYF. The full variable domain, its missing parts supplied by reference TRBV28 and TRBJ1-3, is DVKVTQSSRYLVKRTGEKVFLECVQDMDHENMFWYRQDPGLGLRLIYFSYDVKMKEKGDIPEGYSVSREKKERFSLILESASTNQTSMYLCASSLSGAGNTIYFGEGSWLTVV.

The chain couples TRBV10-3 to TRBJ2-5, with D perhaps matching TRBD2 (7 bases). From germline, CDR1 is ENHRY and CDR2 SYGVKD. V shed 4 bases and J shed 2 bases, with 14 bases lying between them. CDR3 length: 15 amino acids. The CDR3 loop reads CAISAGGHGQETQYF. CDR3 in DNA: TGTGCCATCAGTGCGGGGGGCCACGGGCAAGAGACCCAGTACTTC.

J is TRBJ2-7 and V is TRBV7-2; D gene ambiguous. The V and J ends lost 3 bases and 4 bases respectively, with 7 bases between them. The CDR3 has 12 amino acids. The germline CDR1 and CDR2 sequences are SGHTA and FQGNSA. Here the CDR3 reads CASSLSLYEQYF. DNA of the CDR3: TGTGCCAGCAGCTTGAGTCTGTACGAGCAGTACTTC.

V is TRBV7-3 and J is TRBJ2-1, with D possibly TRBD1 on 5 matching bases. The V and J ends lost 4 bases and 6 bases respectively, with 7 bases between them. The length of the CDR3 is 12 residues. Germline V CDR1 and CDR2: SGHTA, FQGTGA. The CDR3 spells CASSSQGNEQFF. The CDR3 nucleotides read TGTGCCAGCAGCTCGCAGGGCAATGAGCAGTTCTTC.

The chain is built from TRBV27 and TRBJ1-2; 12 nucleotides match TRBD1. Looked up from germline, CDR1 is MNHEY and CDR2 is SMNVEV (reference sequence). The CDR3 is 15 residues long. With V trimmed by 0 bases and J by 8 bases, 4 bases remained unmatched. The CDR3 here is CASSLSGTGGGGYTF. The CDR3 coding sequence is TGTGCCAGCAGTTTATCCGGGACAGGGGGCGGCGGCTACACCTTC.

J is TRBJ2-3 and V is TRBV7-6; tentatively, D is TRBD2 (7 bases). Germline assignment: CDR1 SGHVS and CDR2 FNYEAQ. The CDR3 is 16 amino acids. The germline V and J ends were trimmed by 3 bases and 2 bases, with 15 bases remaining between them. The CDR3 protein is CASSFGGGHDTDTQYF. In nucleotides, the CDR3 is TGTGCCAGCAGCTTTGGGGGGGGGCACGACACAGATACGCAGTATTTT.

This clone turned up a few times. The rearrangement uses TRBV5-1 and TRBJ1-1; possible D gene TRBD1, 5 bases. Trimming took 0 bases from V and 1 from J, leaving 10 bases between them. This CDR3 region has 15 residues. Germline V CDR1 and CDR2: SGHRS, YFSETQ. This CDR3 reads CASSLGLTGNTEAFF. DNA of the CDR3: TGCGCCAGCAGCTTGGGCCTTACAGGGAACACTGAAGCTTTCTTT.

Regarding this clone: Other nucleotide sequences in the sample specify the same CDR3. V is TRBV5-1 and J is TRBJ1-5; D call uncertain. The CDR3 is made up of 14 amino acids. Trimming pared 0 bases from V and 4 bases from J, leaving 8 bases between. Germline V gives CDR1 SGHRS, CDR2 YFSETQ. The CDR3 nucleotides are TGCGCCAGCAGCTTGGGAGGCAGTAATCAGCCCCAGCATTTT. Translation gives CASSLGGSNQPQHF.

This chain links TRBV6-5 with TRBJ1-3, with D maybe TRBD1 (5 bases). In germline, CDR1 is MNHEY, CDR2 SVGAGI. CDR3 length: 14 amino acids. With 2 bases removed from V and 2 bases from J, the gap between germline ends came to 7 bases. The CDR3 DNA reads TGTGCCAGCAGTTACCAGGGCGCTGGAAACACCATATATTTT. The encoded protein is CASSYQGAGNTIYF.

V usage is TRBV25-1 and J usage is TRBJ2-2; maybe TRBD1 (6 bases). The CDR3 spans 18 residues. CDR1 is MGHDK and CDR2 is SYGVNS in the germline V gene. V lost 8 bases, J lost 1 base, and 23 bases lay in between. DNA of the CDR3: TGTGCCAGCCCCCCACCGGGACAAGTGATATTGAACACCGGGGAGCTGTTTTTT. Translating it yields CASPPPGQVILNTGELFF.

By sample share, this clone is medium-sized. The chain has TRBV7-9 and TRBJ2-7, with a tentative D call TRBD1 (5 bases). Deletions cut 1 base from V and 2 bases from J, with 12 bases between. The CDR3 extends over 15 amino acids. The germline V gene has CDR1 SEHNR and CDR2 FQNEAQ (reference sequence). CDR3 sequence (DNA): TGTGCCAGCAGCTTAGGGACAAGGCTCCCCTACGAGCAGTACTTC. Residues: CASSLGTRLPYEQYF.

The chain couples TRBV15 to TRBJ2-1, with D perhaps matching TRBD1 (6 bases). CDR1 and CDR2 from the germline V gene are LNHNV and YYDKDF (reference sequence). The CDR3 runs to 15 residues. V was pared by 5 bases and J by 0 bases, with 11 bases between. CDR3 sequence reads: CATSGEGDSYNEQFF. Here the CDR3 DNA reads TGTGCCACCAGCGGCGAGGGGGACTCCTACAATGAGCAGTTCTTC.

As DNA, the CDR3 is TGTGCCAGCAGCCCCCAAGGCCACCGGGCCTCGGGGTCTGGCTACACCTTC. Encoded protein: CASSPQGHRASGSGYTF. The chain has TRBV11-2 and TRBJ1-2, with D hard to call. With 5 bases removed from V and 7 bases from J, the gap between germline ends came to 26 bases. Germline V CDR1 and CDR2: SGHAT, FQNNGV. The CDR3 consists of 17 residues. The full variable domain, rest sourced from reference TRBV11-2 and TRBJ1-2, is EAGVAQSPRYKIIEKRQSVAFWCNPISGHATLYWYQQILGQGPKLLIQFQNNGVVDDSQLPKDRFSAERLKGVDSTLKIQPAKLEDSAVYLCASSPQGHRASGSGYTFGSGTRLTVV.

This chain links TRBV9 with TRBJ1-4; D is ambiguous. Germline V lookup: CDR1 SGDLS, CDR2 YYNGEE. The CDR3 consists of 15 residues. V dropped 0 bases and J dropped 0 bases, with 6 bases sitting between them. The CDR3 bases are TGTGCCAGCAGCGTAGGGGCCTCAACTAATGAAAAACTGTTTTTT. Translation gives CASSVGASTNEKLFF.

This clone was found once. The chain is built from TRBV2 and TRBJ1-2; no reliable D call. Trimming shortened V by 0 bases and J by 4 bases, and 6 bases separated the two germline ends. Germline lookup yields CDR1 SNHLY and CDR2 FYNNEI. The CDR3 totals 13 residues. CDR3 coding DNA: TGTGCCAGCAGTGAAGCCAGAATCTATGGCTACACCTTC. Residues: CASSEARIYGYTF.

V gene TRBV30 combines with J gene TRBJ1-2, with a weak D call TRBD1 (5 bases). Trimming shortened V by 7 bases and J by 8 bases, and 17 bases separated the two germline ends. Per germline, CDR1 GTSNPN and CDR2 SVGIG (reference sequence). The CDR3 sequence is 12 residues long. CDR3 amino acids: CALHDSFPGYTF. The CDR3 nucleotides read TGTGCCTTGCACGACAGTTTCCCCGGCTACACCTTC.

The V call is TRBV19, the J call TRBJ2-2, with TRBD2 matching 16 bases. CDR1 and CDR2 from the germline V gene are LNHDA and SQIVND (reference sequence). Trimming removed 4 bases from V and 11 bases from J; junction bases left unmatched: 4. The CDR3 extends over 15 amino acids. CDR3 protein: CASSTGLAGGRELFF. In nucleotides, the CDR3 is TGTGCCAGTAGTACGGGACTAGCGGGGGGGAGAGAGCTGTTTTTT. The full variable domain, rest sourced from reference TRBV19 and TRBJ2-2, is DGGITQSPKYLFRKEGQNVTLSCEQNLNHDAMYWYRQDPGQGLRLIYYSQIVNDFQKGDIAEGYSVSREKKESFPLTVTSAQKNPTAFYLCASSTGLAGGRELFFGEGSRLTVL.

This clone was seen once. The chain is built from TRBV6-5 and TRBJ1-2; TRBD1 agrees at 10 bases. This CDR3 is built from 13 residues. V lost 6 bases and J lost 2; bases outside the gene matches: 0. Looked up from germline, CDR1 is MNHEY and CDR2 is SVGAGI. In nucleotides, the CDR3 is TGTGCCAGCAGGGGACAGGGGAACTATGGCTACACCTTC. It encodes CASRGQGNYGYTF.

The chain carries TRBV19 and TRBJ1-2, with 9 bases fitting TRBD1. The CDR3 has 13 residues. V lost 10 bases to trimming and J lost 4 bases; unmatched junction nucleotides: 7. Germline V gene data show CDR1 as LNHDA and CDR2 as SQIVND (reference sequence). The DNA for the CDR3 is TGTGCCACCAGGGGACAGGGAGGCTATGGCTACACCTTC. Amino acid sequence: CATRGQGGYGYTF.

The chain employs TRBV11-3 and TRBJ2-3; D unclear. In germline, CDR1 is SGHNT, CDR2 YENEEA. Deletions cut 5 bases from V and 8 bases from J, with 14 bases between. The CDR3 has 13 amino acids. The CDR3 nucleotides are TGTGCCAGCAGCCACCCCTCAGGTGGTACGCAGTATTTT. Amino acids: CASSHPSGGTQYF. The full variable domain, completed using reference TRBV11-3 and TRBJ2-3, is EAGVVQSPRYKIIEKKQPVAFWCNPISGHNTLYWYLQNLGQGPELLIRYENEEAVDDSQLPKDRFSAERLKGVDSTLKIQPAELGDSAVYLCASSHPSGGTQYFGPGTRLTVL.

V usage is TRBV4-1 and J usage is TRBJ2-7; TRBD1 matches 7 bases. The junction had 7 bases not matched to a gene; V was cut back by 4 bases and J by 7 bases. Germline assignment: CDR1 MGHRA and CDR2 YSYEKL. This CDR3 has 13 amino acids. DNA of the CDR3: TGCGCCAGCAGCCTCCCAGGGGGTAGGGAGCAGTACTTC. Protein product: CASSLPGGREQYF.

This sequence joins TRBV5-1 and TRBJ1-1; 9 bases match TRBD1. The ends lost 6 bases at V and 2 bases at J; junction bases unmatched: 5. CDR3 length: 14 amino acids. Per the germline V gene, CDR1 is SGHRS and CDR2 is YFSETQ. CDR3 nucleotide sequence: TGCGCCAGCAACGACAGGGGGTCTAACACTGAAGCTTTCTTT. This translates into CASNDRGSNTEAFF. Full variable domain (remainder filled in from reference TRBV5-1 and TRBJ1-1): KAGVTQTPRYLIKTRGQQVTLSCSPISGHRSVSWYQQTPGQGLQFLFEYFSETQRNKGNFPGRFSGRQFSNSRSEMNVSTLELGDSALYLCASNDRGSNTEAFFGQGTRLTVV.

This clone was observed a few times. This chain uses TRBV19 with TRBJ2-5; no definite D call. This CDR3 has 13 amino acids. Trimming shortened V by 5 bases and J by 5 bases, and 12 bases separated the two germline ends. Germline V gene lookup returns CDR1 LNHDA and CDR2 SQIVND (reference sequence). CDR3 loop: CASSSPPLETQYF. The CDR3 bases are TGTGCCAGTAGTTCTCCCCCCCTTGAGACCCAGTACTTC.

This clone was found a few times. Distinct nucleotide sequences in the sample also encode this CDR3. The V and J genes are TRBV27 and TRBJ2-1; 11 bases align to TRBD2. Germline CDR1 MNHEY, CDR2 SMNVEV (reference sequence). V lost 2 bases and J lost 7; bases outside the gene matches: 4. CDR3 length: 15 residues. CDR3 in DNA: TGTGCCAGCAGTTTAGGGACTAGCGGCCGAAATGAGCAGTTCTTC. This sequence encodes CASSLGTSGRNEQFF.

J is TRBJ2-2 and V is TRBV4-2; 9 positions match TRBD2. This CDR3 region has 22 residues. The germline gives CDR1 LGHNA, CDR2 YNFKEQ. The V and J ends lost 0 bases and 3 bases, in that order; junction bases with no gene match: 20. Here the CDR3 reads CASSQERLAGKLSEVYTGELFF. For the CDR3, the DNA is TGTGCCAGCAGCCAAGAACGCCTAGCGGGGAAGCTGTCAGAGGTGTACACCGGGGAGCTGTTTTTT.